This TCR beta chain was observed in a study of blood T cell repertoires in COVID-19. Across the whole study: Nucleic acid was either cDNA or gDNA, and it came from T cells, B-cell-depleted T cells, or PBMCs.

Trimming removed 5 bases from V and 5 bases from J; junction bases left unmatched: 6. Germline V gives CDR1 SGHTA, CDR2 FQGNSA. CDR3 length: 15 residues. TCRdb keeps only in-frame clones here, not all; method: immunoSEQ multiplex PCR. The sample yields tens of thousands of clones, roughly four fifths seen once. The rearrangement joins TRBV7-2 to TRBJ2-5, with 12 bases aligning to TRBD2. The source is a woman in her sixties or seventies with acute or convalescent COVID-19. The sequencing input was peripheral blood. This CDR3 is CASSASGRAWETQYF. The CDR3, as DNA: TGTGCCAGCAGCGCTAGCGGGAGGGCCTGGGAGACCCAGTACTTC. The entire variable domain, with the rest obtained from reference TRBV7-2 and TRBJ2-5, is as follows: GAGVSQSPSNKVTEKGKDVELRCDPISGHTALYWYRQSLGQGLEFLIYFQGNSAPDKSGLPSDRFSAERTGGSVSTLTIQRTQQEDSAVYLCASSASGRAWETQYFGPGTRLLVL.